These T cell receptor beta chains were read from a single sample in a study of T cell responses to AZD1222 COVID-19 vaccine. Clones were sequenced by immunoSEQ multiplex PCR, and TCRdb holds only the in-frame ones, with some missing. The table lists 130,000 or so clones, 89% of them singletons. The input for sequencing was peripheral blood, taken on day 0 of AZD1222 vaccination. The receptors stem from an adult in good health. CDR3s include the opening cysteine and the closing phenylalanine or tryptophan. D genes are given only for firm matches. Some rows mark clone size as missing; the rest say once, few, many or name a class of expanded clone.

d_call clone_size j_call v_call cdr3_aa cdr3_nt
- - TRBJ1-5 TRBV7-8 CASSLYQGTGNQPQHF TGTGCCAGCAGCTTATACCAGGGAACGGGCAATCAGCCCCAGCATTTT
- - TRBJ2-7 TRBV6-1 CASSEVFTGEQYF TGTGCCAGCAGTGAAGTATTTACAGGCGAGCAGTACTTC
TRBD2 - TRBJ2-2 TRBV4-2 CASSQSGLASGELFF TGTGCCAGCAGCCAATCGGGACTAGCGTCCGGGGAGCTGTTTTTT
- once TRBJ1-2 TRBV4-2 CASSQTTVNYGYTF TGTGCCAGCAGCCAAACGACCGTAAACTATGGCTACACCTTC
- - TRBJ2-6 TRBV2 CASSEGPGRSGANVLTF TGTGCCAGCAGTGAAGGTCCCGGACGCTCTGGGGCCAACGTCCTGACTTTC
TRBD2 - TRBJ2-3 TRBV5-4 CASSPLGLAAAHTDTQYF TGTGCCAGCAGCCCTCTCGGACTAGCGGCGGCGCACACAGATACGCAGTATTTT
- - TRBJ2-2 TRBV13 CASSSLQGTNTGELFF TGTGCCAGCAGCTCCCTTCAGGGGACGAACACCGGGGAGCTGTTTTTT
- - TRBJ2-2 TRBV18 CASSPLEKHTGELFF TGTGCCAGCTCCCCCCTAGAGAAGCACACCGGGGAGCTGTTTTTT
- few TRBJ1-1 TRBV5-1 CASSFLGGVMNTEAFF TGCGCCAGCAGCTTCCTGGGGGGCGTGATGAACACTGAAGCTTTCTTT
- once TRBJ2-4 TRBV4-3 CASSQDQLRTQEEDGIQYF TGCGCCAGCAGCCAAGATCAGCTTCGGACACAGGAGGAAGACGGCATTCAGTACTTC
- - TRBJ1-2 TRBV2 CASRSGIPTF TGTGCCAGCAGGTCAGGGATCCCGACCTTC
- once TRBJ2-1 TRBV6-5 CASSYSIGQGGHEQFF TGTGCCAGCAGTTACTCCATCGGTCAGGGGGGGCATGAGCAGTTCTTC
TRBD2 - TRBJ2-1 TRBV7-9 CASSPGASGSRGTYNEQFF TGTGCCAGCAGCCCCGGAGCTAGCGGGAGTAGGGGGACCTACAATGAGCAGTTCTTC
- - TRBJ2-7 TRBV28 CASSLIGGTSYEQYF TGTGCCAGCAGTTTAATCGGGGGAACCTCCTACGAGCAGTACTTC
TRBD1 - TRBJ2-7 TRBV6-1 CASSETGTASYEQYF TGTGCCAGCAGTGAAACCGGGACAGCCTCCTACGAGCAGTACTTC
TRBD2 - TRBJ2-1 TRBV4-1 CASSDLRLAAHNEQFF TGCGCCAGCAGCGATCTAAGACTAGCGGCTCACAATGAGCAGTTCTTC
TRBD1 - TRBJ2-6 TRBV19 CASLTTGAGANVLTF TGTGCCAGTCTAACTACAGGGGCTGGGGCCAACGTCCTGACTTTC
- - TRBJ2-1 TRBV29-1 CSVVGQTSSYNEQFF TGCAGCGTTGTAGGGCAGACGAGCTCCTACAATGAGCAGTTCTTC
TRBD1 - TRBJ1-5 TRBV6-5 CASSKTGEGNQPQHF TGTGCCAGCAGTAAGACAGGGGAAGGCAATCAGCCCCAGCATTTT
- - TRBJ1-1 TRBV5-8 CASSRTPTGLVGMNTEAFF TGTGCCAGCAGCCGCACCCCTACAGGGCTGGTAGGGATGAACACTGAAGCTTTCTTT
TRBD1 - TRBJ1-2 TRBV7-6 CASSRGQGTNYGYTF TGTGCCAGCAGCCGCGGACAGGGCACTAACTATGGCTACACCTTC
- - TRBJ1-5 TRBV13 CASSSGRWNQPQHF TGTGCCAGCAGCTCCGGACGGTGGAATCAGCCCCAGCATTTT
- - TRBJ2-7 TRBV12-3/TRBV12-4 CASTPASGYEQYF TGTGCCAGCACCCCCGCCTCGGGTTACGAGCAGTACTTC
- - TRBJ1-1 TRBV18 CASSPQGDTEAFF TGTGCCAGCTCACCACAGGGGGACACTGAAGCTTTCTTT
TRBD1 - TRBJ1-3 TRBV11-2 CASSLSGTGGNTIYF TGTGCCAGCAGCCTTAGCGGGACAGGTGGAAACACCATATATTTT
TRBD2 - TRBJ2-5 TRBV6-1 CASSEGTSGRFQETQYF TGTGCCAGCAGTGAAGGGACTAGCGGGAGGTTCCAAGAGACCCAGTACTTC
- - TRBJ1-2 TRBV6-1 CASSEGPGLYGYTF TGTGCCAGCAGTGAAGGTCCGGGCCTCTATGGCTACACCTTC
- - TRBJ2-3 TRBV28 CASSLGGTDTQYF TGTGCCAGCAGTTTAGGGGGCACAGATACGCAGTATTTT
- - TRBJ1-4 TRBV18 CASSRGQLDEKLFF TGTGCCAGCTCACGGGGGCAACTTGATGAAAAACTGTTTTTT
- - TRBJ2-1 TRBV27 CASSLADSYNEQFF TGTGCCAGCAGCTTAGCGGACTCCTACAATGAGCAGTTCTTC
TRBD2 - TRBJ2-7 TRBV6-6 CASSRRQGTSGSYYEQYF TGTGCCAGCAGTCGAAGACAGGGGACTAGCGGATCGTACTACGAGCAGTACTTC
- - TRBJ1-5 TRBV2 CASSPGEGYSNQPQHF TGTGCCAGCAGCCCGGGGGAAGGGTATAGCAATCAGCCCCAGCATTTT
- - TRBJ1-3 TRBV7-2 CASSPDRARSGNTIYF TGTGCCAGCAGCCCAGACCGGGCCCGGTCTGGAAACACCATATATTTT
- - TRBJ2-2 TRBV6-5 CASSYSSTGELFF TGTGCCAGCAGTTACTCGAGCACCGGGGAGCTGTTTTTT
- - TRBJ1-1 TRBV11-2 CASSWGRSNTEAFF TGTGCCAGCAGCTGGGGTCGGAGCAACACTGAAGCTTTCTTT
- - TRBJ2-7 TRBV15 CATSRDLGGLRYEQYF TGTGCCACCAGCAGAGATCTTGGGGGTTTGCGGTACGAGCAGTACTTC
- - TRBJ1-1 TRBV3-1/TRBV3-2 CASSPASRLAGEYSTEAFF TGTGCCAGCAGCCCAGCTTCTAGACTGGCAGGGGAGTATAGCACTGAAGCTTTCTTT
- - TRBJ2-1 TRBV18 CASSEPYNEQFF TGTGCCAGCTCGGAGCCTTACAATGAGCAGTTCTTC
- - TRBJ2-6 TRBV9 CASCGTPSSGANVLTF TGTGCCAGCTGCGGGACACCGTCCTCTGGGGCCAACGTCCTGACTTTC
- - TRBJ1-6 TRBV6-4 CASSSEGSNSPLHF TGTGCCAGCAGTTCCGAGGGCAGCAATTCACCCCTCCACTTT
- - TRBJ1-1 TRBV7-8 CASSLDRWGYTEAFF TGTGCCAGCAGCTTAGATCGTTGGGGGTACACTGAAGCTTTCTTT
- few TRBJ1-1 TRBV4-1 CASSQERIVMMNTEAFF TGCGCCAGCAGCCAAGAGAGGATAGTGATGATGAACACTGAAGCTTTCTTT
TRBD1 - TRBJ2-7 TRBV5-1 CASSQKTGPNEQYF TGCGCCAGCAGCCAGAAGACAGGGCCTAACGAGCAGTACTTC
- - TRBJ1-1 TRBV2 CASITAGGRGEAFF TGTGCCAGCATTACCGCCGGGGGGAGAGGTGAAGCTTTCTTT
TRBD2 - TRBJ2-3 TRBV7-9 CASSYSGRGISTDTQYF TGTGCCAGCAGCTATAGCGGGAGAGGCATTAGCACAGATACGCAGTATTTT
- once TRBJ1-1 TRBV2 CASSVTTVRSEAFF TGTGCCAGCAGTGTCACGACAGTTCGGAGTGAAGCTTTCTTT
TRBD1 - TRBJ2-7 TRBV12-3/TRBV12-4 CASSWTGSEQYF TGTGCCAGCAGCTGGACAGGGTCCGAGCAGTACTTC
- - TRBJ2-1 TRBV24-1 CATSDSREINEQFF TGTGCCACCAGTGATTCGAGGGAAATAAATGAGCAGTTCTTC
TRBD2 - TRBJ2-5 TRBV4-2 CASSQVPGRAKETQYF TGTGCCAGCAGCCAAGTCCCGGGGAGGGCAAAAGAGACCCAGTACTTC
- - TRBJ1-5 TRBV4-3 CASSQVYNQPQHF TGCGCCAGCAGCCAAGTATACAATCAGCCCCAGCATTTT